Listed below are T cell receptor beta chains from one sample, sequenced in a study of blood T cell repertoires in COVID-19. TCRdb's table, derived via immunoSEQ multiplex PCR, lists solely in-frame clones and lacks some. The sample carries around 300,000 clones, roughly 90% recorded once. What was sequenced was PBMCs or T cells enriched from blood (not recorded which). Receptors were obtained from a woman younger than 30 with acute COVID-19. The conserved cysteine and the conserved F or W are not part of the CDR3 here. The order of the fields is J gene, D gene, V gene, CDR3 protein. The D gene is left open where the match is weak.

>TRBJ2-6|-|TRBV2
ASSGSSGANVLT
>TRBJ2-3|-|TRBV11-2
ASSLGAGRGLRTDTQY
>TRBJ1-5|-|TRBV19
ASTPSLAGSNQPQH
>TRBJ2-5|-|TRBV11-1
ASSFPQGKETQY
>TRBJ2-1|-|TRBV11-3
ASSSGLSLYNEQF
>TRBJ2-7|TRBD2|TRBV11-1
ASSFRARESYEQY
>TRBJ1-4|TRBD1|TRBV19
ASTETGEGGEEKLF
>TRBJ1-2|-|TRBV19
ASSQGGPLDYGYT
>TRBJ2-3|-|TRBV19
ASSIQDTQY
>TRBJ2-1|-|TRBV5-1
ASSFRTQSFGENEQF
>TRBJ1-1|-|TRBV9
ASSVTGTSNTEAF
>TRBJ2-7|TRBD1|TRBV19
ASSTQGAAYEQY
>TRBJ2-7|-|TRBV10-1
ASSAGTGLEQY
>TRBJ2-2|TRBD2|TRBV4-2
ASSQVTSGKTSNTGELF
>TRBJ2-7|-|TRBV3-1/TRBV3-2
ASSQVRSHEQY
>TRBJ2-1|TRBD2|TRBV18
ASSPSTGGSSYNEQF
>TRBJ2-4|TRBD2|TRBV11-2
ASSPGSSGSNIQY
>TRBJ2-6|TRBD1|TRBV28
ASSPWDSSSGANVLT
>TRBJ2-1|TRBD2|TRBV27
ASSLGGRARNEQF
>TRBJ2-7|-|TRBV7-2
ASSLGVGYEQY
>TRBJ2-7|-|TRBV28
ASRSNYEQY
>TRBJ2-7|-|TRBV4-2
ASSQDGGYTYEQY
>TRBJ2-5|TRBD2|TRBV30
AWSAGLAVQETQY
>TRBJ1-1|-|TRBV7-6
ASSPRTGTMNTEAF
>TRBJ1-5|-|TRBV7-9
ASSSGNQPQH
>TRBJ1-1|-|TRBV28
ASSLSSGGDTEAF
>TRBJ2-1|-|TRBV24-1
ATEDQGSEQF
>TRBJ1-1|-|TRBV25-1
ASSLNMNTEAF
>TRBJ2-2|TRBD2|TRBV19
ASRTSGSNTGELF
>TRBJ2-3|-|TRBV19
ASSIEGADTQY
>TRBJ2-7|-|TRBV2
ASGGAVRYEQY
>TRBJ1-4|TRBD1|TRBV29-1
SVTGQGPRKLF
>TRBJ2-2|TRBD1|TRBV7-6
ASSSTGTGGFGELF
>TRBJ2-5|-|TRBV28
ASEDWAQETQY
>TRBJ1-1|-|TRBV11-3
ASSQTRRGNTEAF
>TRBJ2-1|-|TRBV4-2
ASSQGISENNEQF
>TRBJ1-6|-|TRBV30
AWSDGRDSYNSPLH
>TRBJ2-7|-|TRBV2
ASSEGSTYEQY
>TRBJ2-7|TRBD1|TRBV7-2
ASSQTGGALYEQY
>TRBJ1-2|-|TRBV7-3
ASSPGDNYGYT
>TRBJ2-5|-|TRBV18
ASSEVETQY
>TRBJ2-4|TRBD2|TRBV6-6
ASSPLGTGGAKNIQY
>TRBJ2-5|TRBD1|TRBV29-1
SVGQGKETQY
>TRBJ1-4|TRBD1|TRBV11-3
ASSSTGVGEKLF
>TRBJ2-6|-|TRBV19
ASLGGPGANVLT
>TRBJ1-3|TRBD1|TRBV4-2
ASSQDHTGAYTIY
>TRBJ2-7|-|TRBV5-5
ASSLVPGDPVPYEQY
>TRBJ2-1|-|TRBV19
ASSISGGSDEQF
>TRBJ2-7|-|TRBV9
ASSVGIQGHEQY
>TRBJ1-1|TRBD1|TRBV28
ASSPGTGNTEAF
>TRBJ2-7|-|TRBV11-3
ASSFAGRSAEQY
>TRBJ1-5|-|TRBV10-3
AISADSNQPQH
>TRBJ1-5|-|TRBV19
ASSMAVHQPQH
>TRBJ2-7|-|TRBV10-2
ATYRTSYEQY
>TRBJ1-3|TRBD1|TRBV3-1/TRBV3-2
ASSQEVGTGGSGNTIY
>TRBJ2-5|TRBD2|TRBV19
ASMGLAGQDPETQY
>TRBJ2-5|TRBD1|TRBV10-1
ASSDGQGLQETQY
>TRBJ1-4|-|TRBV28
ASSLMAGTNEKLF
>TRBJ2-1|TRBD2|TRBV6-1
ASSEVSGSRSEQF